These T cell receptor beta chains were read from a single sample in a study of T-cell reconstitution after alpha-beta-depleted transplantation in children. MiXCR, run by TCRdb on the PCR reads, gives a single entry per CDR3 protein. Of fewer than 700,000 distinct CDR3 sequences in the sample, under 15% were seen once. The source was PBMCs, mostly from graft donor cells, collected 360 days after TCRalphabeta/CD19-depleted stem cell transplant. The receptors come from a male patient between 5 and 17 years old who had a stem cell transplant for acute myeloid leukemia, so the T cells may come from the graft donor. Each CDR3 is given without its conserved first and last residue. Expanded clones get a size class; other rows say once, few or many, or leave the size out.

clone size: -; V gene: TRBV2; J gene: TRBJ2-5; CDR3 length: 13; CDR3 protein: ASRNRDTFKETQY
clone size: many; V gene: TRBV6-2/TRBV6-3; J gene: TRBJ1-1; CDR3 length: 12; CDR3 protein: ASRYRGMNTEAF
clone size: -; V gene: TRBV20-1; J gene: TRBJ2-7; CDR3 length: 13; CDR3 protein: SAARTTVTNYEQY
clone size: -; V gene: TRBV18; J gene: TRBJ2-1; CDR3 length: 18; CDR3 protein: ASSLIPPTSGRPIWNEQF
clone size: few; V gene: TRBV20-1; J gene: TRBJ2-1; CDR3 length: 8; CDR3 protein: SAALAGPF
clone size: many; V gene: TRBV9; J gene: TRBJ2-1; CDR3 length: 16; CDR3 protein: ASSTSTSGRTLPNEQF
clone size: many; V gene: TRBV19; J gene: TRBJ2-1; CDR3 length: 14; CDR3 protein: ASSIRGGGLYNEQF
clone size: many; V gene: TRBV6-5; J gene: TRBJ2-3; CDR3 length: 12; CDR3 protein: ASSYSMSTDTQY
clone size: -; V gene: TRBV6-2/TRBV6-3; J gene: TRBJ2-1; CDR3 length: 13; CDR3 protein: ASSYSRRIGIEQF
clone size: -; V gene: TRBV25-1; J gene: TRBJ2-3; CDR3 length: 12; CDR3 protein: ASSESINFDTQY
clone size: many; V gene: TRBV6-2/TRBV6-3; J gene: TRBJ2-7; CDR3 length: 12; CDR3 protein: ASSSTRGSYEQY
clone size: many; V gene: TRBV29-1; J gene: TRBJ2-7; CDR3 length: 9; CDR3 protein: SAGLAYEQY
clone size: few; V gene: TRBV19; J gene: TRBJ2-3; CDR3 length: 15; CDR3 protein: ASSIDGTGFFTDTQY
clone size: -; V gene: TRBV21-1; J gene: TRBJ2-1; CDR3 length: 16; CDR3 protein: ASSKKLAGGPSYNEQF
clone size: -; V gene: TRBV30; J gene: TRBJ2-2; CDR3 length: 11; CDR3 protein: AWSSSNTGELF
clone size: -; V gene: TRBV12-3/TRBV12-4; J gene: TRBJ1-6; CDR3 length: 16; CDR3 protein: ASRGGLPLRSYNSPLH
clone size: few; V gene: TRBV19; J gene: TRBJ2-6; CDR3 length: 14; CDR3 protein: ASSIPSASGANVLT
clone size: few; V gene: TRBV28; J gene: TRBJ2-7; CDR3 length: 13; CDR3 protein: ASSLRSATFYEQY
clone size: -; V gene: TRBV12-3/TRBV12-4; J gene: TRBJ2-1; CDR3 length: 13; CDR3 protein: ASTNLRRPYNEQF
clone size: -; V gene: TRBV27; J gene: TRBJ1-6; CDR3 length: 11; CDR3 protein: ASSIGPNSPLH
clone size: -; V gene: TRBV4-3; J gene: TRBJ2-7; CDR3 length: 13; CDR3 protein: ASSQDSLASYEQY
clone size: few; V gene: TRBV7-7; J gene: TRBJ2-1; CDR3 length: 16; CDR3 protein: ASSARDSGRVSYNEQF
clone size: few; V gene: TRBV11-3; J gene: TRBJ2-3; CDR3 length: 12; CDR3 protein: ASSPTPDANTQY
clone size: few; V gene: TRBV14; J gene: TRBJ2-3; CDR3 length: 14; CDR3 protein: ASSQAPLSSTDTQY
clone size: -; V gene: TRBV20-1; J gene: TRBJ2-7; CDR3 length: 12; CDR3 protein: SARQGASSYEQY
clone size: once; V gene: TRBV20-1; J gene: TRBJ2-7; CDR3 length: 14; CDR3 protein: SARLPGPAGAVEQY
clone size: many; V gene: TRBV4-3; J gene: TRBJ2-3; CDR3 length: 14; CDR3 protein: ASSQASGMGTDTQY
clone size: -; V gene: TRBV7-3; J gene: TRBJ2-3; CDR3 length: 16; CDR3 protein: ASSLKRPQRSSTDTQY
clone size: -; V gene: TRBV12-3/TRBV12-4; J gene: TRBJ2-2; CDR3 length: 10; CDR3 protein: ASTLYTGELF
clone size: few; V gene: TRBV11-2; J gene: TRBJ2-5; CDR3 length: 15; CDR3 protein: ASSWPLQGWAQETQY
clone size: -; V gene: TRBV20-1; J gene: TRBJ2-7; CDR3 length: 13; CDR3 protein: SARTSAWSSYEQY
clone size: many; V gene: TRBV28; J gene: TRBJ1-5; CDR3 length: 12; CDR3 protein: ASSRAAFGQPQH